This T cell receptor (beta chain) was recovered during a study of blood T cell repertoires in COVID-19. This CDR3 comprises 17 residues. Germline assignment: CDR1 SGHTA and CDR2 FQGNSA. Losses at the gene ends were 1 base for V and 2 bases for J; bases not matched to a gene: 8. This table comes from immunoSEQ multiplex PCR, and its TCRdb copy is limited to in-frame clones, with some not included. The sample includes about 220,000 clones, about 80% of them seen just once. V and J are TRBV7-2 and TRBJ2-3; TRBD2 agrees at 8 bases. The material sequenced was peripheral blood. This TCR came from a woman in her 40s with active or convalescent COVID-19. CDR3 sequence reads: CASSLGAAGASTDTQYF. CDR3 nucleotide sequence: TGTGCCAGCAGCTTAGGAGCAGCGGGAGCGTCCACAGATACGCAGTATTTT.